The 2 T cell receptor beta chains listed next were all sequenced from one sample in a study of blood T cell repertoires in COVID-19. Here immunoSEQ multiplex PCR was the method, and the copy in TCRdb shows in-frame clones only, minus some. The repertoire consists of about 100,000 clones, with 70% to 90% occurring once and the leading ten covering around 6.5%. The sample comprised peripheral blood. The source of these receptors is a woman aged 60-70 years with acute or convalescent COVID-19.

The J gene is TRBJ1-4, the V gene TRBV5-5; D is undetermined. V shed 3 bases and J shed 0 bases, with 9 bases lying between them. This CDR3 contains 15 residues. Germline values: CDR1 SGHKS, CDR2 YYEKEE (reference sequence). The CDR3 protein is CASSSGGATNEKLFF. The DNA for the CDR3 is TGTGCCAGCAGCTCTGGCGGCGCAACTAATGAAAAACTGTTTTTT.

V gene TRBV4-2 combines with J gene TRBJ2-7, with 9 positions matching TRBD1. The germline CDR1 and CDR2 sequences are LGHNA and YNFKEQ. The CDR3 extends over 19 amino acids. V lost 0 bases and J lost 3; bases outside the gene matches: 15. For the CDR3, the DNA is TGTGCCAGCAGCCAAGATTGGGGACAGGGTCAGGGCGGGTTCTACGAGCAGTACTTC. Its translation: CASSQDWGQGQGGFYEQYF.